The text below deals with one TCR beta chain. Its cognate antigen is unknown. These data originate in a study of cytomegalovirus exposure and HLA in healthy donors. Overall study results and limits: A later analysis showed TCR association rates differing by HLA locus, peaking at DRB1 and lowest at HLA-C. When presence/absence was analysed, sequencing depth was taken to be roughly uniform across donors. V segments that were indistinguishable, TRBV6-2 and TRBV6-3 among them, were omitted from analysis.

The study ran its PCR with 60 Vbeta and 13 Jbeta primers. Measured with immunoSEQ multiplex PCR; TCRdb has only the in-frame clones, and not every one. The sample holds around 210,000 clones. V lost 3 bases and J 6 bases, leaving 12 bases between the germline ends. Germline V gene lookup returns CDR1 LNHNV and CDR2 YYDKDF (reference sequence). The CDR3 is 14 amino acids. The sequencing input was PBMCs. This chain links TRBV15 with TRBJ2-1; a possible D gene is TRBD2 (6 bases). The clonotype originates from a girl aged 2-10 years in good health and CMV-seropositive. CDR3: CATSSDAGTNEQFF. In nucleotides, the CDR3 is TGTGCCACCAGCAGTGACGCGGGGACCAATGAGCAGTTCTTC.